The next 5 T cell receptor beta chains were all read from a single sample in a study of blood T cell repertoires in COVID-19. Assay used: immunoSEQ multiplex PCR; TCRdb lists only in-frame clones, some missing. The sample lists roughly 350,000 clones; 80% to 90% were seen once. The sample consisted of peripheral blood. The receptors stem from a woman aged 25 to 39 with COVID-19, enrolled during active disease.

This clone was recorded only once. V gene TRBV28 combines with J gene TRBJ2-1, with D perhaps matching TRBD2 (6 bases). Looked up from germline, CDR1 is MDHEN and CDR2 is SYDVKM. The ends were cut back, 7 bases at V and 4 bases at J, with 11 bases in the middle. This CDR3 is built from 13 residues. The CDR3: CASKPGLYNEQFF. CDR3 DNA: TGTGCCAGCAAACCGGGACTTTACAATGAGCAGTTCTTC. Complete variable domain (other parts from reference TRBV28 and TRBJ2-1): DVKVTQSSRYLVKRTGEKVFLECVQDMDHENMFWYRQDPGLGLRLIYFSYDVKMKEKGDIPEGYSVSREKKERFSLILESASTNQTSMYLCASKPGLYNEQFFGPGTRLTVL.

The CDR3 nucleotides read TGTGCCAGCAGCCCACGGACAGTAGGATCACCCCTCCACTTT. It yields the protein CASSPRTVGSPLHF. The chain combines TRBV9 with TRBJ1-6, with D perhaps matching TRBD1 (6 bases). The length of the CDR3 is 14 residues. The germline gives CDR1 SGDLS, CDR2 YYNGEE. The V and J ends lost 4 bases and 10 bases respectively, with 15 bases between them.

The chain has TRBV10-3 and TRBJ1-2; 10 positions agree with TRBD1. The CDR3 has 16 residues. Germline CDR1 is ENHRY and CDR2 is SYGVKD. The junction had 6 bases not matched to a gene; V was cut back by 5 bases and J by 0 bases. CDR3 nucleotides: TGTGCCATCAGTCAGGGACAGGGGACTGCTAACTATGGCTACACCTTC. It codes for CAISQGQGTANYGYTF.

This clone was observed a few times. The J gene is TRBJ2-2, the V gene TRBV7-9; 7 nucleotides line up with TRBD1. Germline V gene sequence: CDR1 SEHNR, CDR2 FQNEAQ (reference sequence). The CDR3 has 14 residues. The J segment lost 3 bases and the V segment lost 4 bases, leaving 2 bases of the junction unmatched. The CDR3 loop reads CASSYQGDTGELFF. CDR3 in DNA: TGTGCCAGCAGCTACCAGGGGGACACCGGGGAGCTGTTTTTT.

This chain connects TRBV5-1 to TRBJ1-1, with 9 bases identical to TRBD1. V shed 3 bases, J shed 6 bases, and the junction held 18 bases outside the gene matches. The CDR3 is 18 residues long. CDR1 and CDR2 (germline): SGHRS, YFSETQ. The DNA of the CDR3 is TGCGCCAGCAGCTCACACCTCCCTCAGACAGGGGGGTTCGCTGAAGCTTTCTTT. As protein: CASSSHLPQTGGFAEAFF.